The 14 T cell receptor beta chains listed next were all sequenced from one sample in a study of T cells after yellow fever vaccination. Via MiXCR, TCRdb re-called the 5' RACE reads, giving one row per CDR3 protein. The sample has 250,000 to 300,000 distinct CDR3 sequences, over 4.5% seen once. The sample in question was CD4+ T cells sorted from PBMCs, obtained on the day of the yellow fever booster vaccination. The receptors shown here come from a man aged 18-30 years who received the YFV17D yellow fever vaccine.

The V gene is TRBV6-1, the J gene TRBJ2-5; 15 bases are a match to TRBD2. The CDR3 contains 19 residues. CDR1 MNHNS and CDR2 SASEGT come from the germline V gene. V was clipped by 0 bases and J by 0 bases; unmatched bases: 5. CDR3 residues: CASSEAVGLAGGYQETQYF. CDR3 coding DNA: TGTGCCAGCAGTGAAGCGGTGGGACTAGCGGGGGGATACCAAGAGACCCAGTACTTC.

This clonotype was detected many times. In DNA, the CDR3 is TGTGCCAGCAGTTACTCGACCGGGGTGGAGACCCAGTACTTC. This gives the protein CASSYSTGVETQYF. This chain connects TRBV6-5 to TRBJ2-5, with a weak D call TRBD2 (5 bases). Per germline, CDR1 MNHEY and CDR2 SVGAGI. This CDR3 region has 14 residues. V lost 0 bases and J lost 5, with 10 bases in between.

There are a few counts of this clonotype. V and J are TRBV7-9 and TRBJ2-7; 7 nucleotides match TRBD1. This CDR3 spans 15 amino acids. Germline loops: CDR1 SEHNR, CDR2 FQNEAQ (reference sequence). With 8 bases clipped from V and 5 bases from J, the junction kept 15 bases outside the gene matches. CDR3 nucleotide sequence: TGTGCCAGCGAGCCACAACAGGGGAATATCGACGAGCAGTACTTC. Residues: CASEPQQGNIDEQYF.

This clonotype was recorded many times. The V call is TRBV3-1, the J call TRBJ1-6; TRBD1 is a possible D gene (5 bases). V was clipped by 1 base and J by 8 bases, with 9 bases between them. The CDR3 length is 14 residues. CDR1 LGHDT and CDR2 YNNKEL come from the germline V gene (reference sequence). The CDR3 nucleotides are TGTGCCAGCAGCCAAGTCGGGGGGGATTCACCCCTCCACTTT. This encodes CASSQVGGDSPLHF.

The chain links TRBV7-9 to TRBJ2-1; 7 bases map to TRBD1. The ends lost 5 bases at V and 6 bases at J; junction bases unmatched: 7. CDR1 and CDR2 (germline): SEHNR, FQNEAQ (reference sequence). There are 14 residues in the CDR3. DNA for the CDR3: TGTGCCAGCAGCGACGGGACAGTGGGCAATGAGCAGTTCTTC. As protein: CASSDGTVGNEQFF.

The chain recombines TRBV30 with TRBJ2-4, with no clear D. The CDR3 consists of 11 residues. Germline CDR1 reads GTSNPN; CDR2 reads SVGIG (reference sequence). The V gene lost 0 bases and the J gene lost 8 bases, with 5 bases spanning the gap. The CDR3 spells CAWSVSYIQYF. The CDR3 DNA reads as TGTGCCTGGAGTGTGAGTTACATTCAGTACTTC.

This clonotype occurred many times. J is TRBJ2-5 and V is TRBV14; D remains unclear. This CDR3 has 13 amino acids. The V gene lost 3 bases and the J gene lost 2 bases, with 7 bases spanning the gap. CDR1 is SGHDN, CDR2 FVKESK, per germline. CDR3 protein: CASSQRVQETQYF. The DNA for the CDR3 is TGTGCCAGCAGCCAGAGAGTTCAAGAGACCCAGTACTTC.

This rearrangement joins TRBV7-2 to TRBJ1-4; TRBD1 agrees at 10 bases. The CDR3 sequence is 16 residues long. Trimming cost V 2 bases and J 8 bases; bases outside gene matches: 8. Germline assignment: CDR1 SGHTA and CDR2 FQGNSA. CDR3 sequence reads: CASSLTRDRGGEKLFF. CDR3 in DNA: TGTGCCAGCAGCTTAACGAGGGACAGGGGCGGCGAAAAACTGTTTTTT.

The sample holds many counts of this clonotype. The gene calls are TRBV5-1 and TRBJ2-5; D is unclear. V lost 0 bases to trimming and J lost 3 bases, with 9 bases between them. The CDR3 totals 14 residues. Germline loops: CDR1 SGHRS, CDR2 YFSETQ. The CDR3 here is CASSLADGEETQYF. CDR3 DNA sequence: TGCGCCAGCAGCTTGGCGGACGGAGAAGAGACCCAGTACTTC.

There are a few counts of this clonotype. The chain employs TRBV18 and TRBJ1-1; D is unclear. The CDR3 covers 14 residues. The V end lost 3 bases, the J end lost 1 base, and 9 bases lay between the germline ends. CDR1 and CDR2 from the germline V gene are KGHSH and LQKENI. CDR3 DNA sequence: TGTGCCAGCTCACCGTATCATTCGAACACTGAAGCTTTCTTT. Its translation is CASSPYHSNTEAFF.

The chain links TRBV6-5 to TRBJ1-2; D remains ambiguous. Germline values: CDR1 MNHEY, CDR2 SVGAGI. V lost 7 bases, J lost 3 bases, and 12 bases lay in between. This CDR3 has 13 amino acids. This chain's CDR3 is CASKPTSYYGYTF. As DNA, the CDR3 is TGTGCCAGCAAACCGACATCGTACTATGGCTACACCTTC.

CDR3 sequence (DNA): TGTGCCAGCAGCTTAGGGACGGCCTTCGAGCAGTACGTC. Its protein is CASSLGTAFEQYV. The rearrangement uses TRBV7-9 and TRBJ2-7; D not certain. The V end was cut by 1 base, the J end by 6 bases, with 10 bases between. The CDR3 covers 13 residues. CDR1 is SEHNR, CDR2 FQNEAQ, per germline (reference sequence).

In its sample, this clonotype was seen many times. The V call is TRBV5-1, the J call TRBJ2-2; D might be TRBD2 (5 bases). The CDR3 covers 17 residues. Germline V CDR1 and CDR2: SGHRS, YFSETQ. V gave up 1 base and J gave up 3 bases, with 16 bases separating them. The CDR3 loop reads CASSLKGPSGDTGELFF. Written as DNA, the CDR3 is TGCGCCAGCAGCTTGAAAGGTCCAAGCGGCGACACCGGGGAGCTGTTTTTT.

The gene calls are TRBV4-2 and TRBJ1-4, with D unresolved. V lost 0 bases and J lost 8, with 10 bases in between. This CDR3 is 14 amino acids long. Per the germline V gene, CDR1 is LGHNA and CDR2 is YNFKEQ. Written as DNA, the CDR3 is TGTGCCAGCAGCCAAGATCGCCTCGGGGAAAAACTGTTTTTT. It codes for CASSQDRLGEKLFF.